This TCR beta chain emerged from a study of Tregs in tolerant kidney transplant recipients. Findings and caveats of the study: Findings come from small patient numbers and require larger validation. Activated donor B cell expansion appeared to reveal the most relevant donor-specific TCRbeta repertoire.

The V end was cut by 0 bases, the J end by 4 bases, with 5 bases between. The CDR3 contains 13 residues. Germline V lookup: CDR1 KGHSH, CDR2 LQKENI. Unstimulated Tregs (CD4+CD25+CD127-) and CD4+CD25- non-Tregs were sorted from PBMCs. Sequenced by immunoSEQ multiplex PCR; TCRdb stores in-frame clones only, minus some. The top ten clones hold about 0.64% of a sample with around 230,000 clones, 84% of them seen once. A remark on this clone: Antigen specificity is unknown.

Material: CD4+ T cells from blood. This sequence originates from a human donor in good health. The rearrangement links TRBV18 to TRBJ2-3, with a weak D call TRBD2 (5 bases). CDR3 sequence (DNA): TGTGCCAGCTCACCACCGGGAGCAGATACGCAGTATTTT. This codes for CASSPPGADTQYF.